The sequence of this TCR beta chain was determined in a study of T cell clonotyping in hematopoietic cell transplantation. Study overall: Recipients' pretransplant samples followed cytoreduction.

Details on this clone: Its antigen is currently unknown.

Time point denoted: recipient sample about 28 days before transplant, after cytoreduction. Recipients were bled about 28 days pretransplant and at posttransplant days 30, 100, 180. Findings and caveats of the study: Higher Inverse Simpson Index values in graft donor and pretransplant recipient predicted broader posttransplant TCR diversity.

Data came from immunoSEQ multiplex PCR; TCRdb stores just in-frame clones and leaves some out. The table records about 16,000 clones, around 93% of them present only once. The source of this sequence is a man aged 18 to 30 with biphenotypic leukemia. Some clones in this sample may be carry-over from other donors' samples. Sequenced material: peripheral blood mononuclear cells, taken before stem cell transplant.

This CDR3 is CASRHGTSGTYNEQFF. CDR3 nucleotide sequence: TGTGCCAGCAGACACGGGACTAGCGGGACCTACAATGAGCAGTTCTTC. The V call is TRBV7-8, the J call TRBJ2-1; TRBD2 agrees at 13 bases. The junction had 4 bases not matched to a gene; V was cut back by 6 bases and J by 2 bases. Germline CDR1 reads SGHVS; CDR2 reads FQNEAQ. CDR3 length: 16 residues.